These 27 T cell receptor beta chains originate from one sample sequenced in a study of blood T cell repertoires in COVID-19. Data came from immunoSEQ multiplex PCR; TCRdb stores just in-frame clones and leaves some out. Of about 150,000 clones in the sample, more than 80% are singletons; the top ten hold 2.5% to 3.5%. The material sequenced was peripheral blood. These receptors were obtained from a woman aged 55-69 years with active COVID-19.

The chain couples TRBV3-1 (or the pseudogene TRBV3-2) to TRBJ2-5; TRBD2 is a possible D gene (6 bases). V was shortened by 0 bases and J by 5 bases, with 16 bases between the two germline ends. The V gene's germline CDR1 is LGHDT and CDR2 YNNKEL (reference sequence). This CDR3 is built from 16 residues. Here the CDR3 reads CASSQEGSGWGETQYF. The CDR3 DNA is TGTGCCAGCAGCCAAGAAGGTAGCGGATGGGGCGAGACCCAGTACTTC.

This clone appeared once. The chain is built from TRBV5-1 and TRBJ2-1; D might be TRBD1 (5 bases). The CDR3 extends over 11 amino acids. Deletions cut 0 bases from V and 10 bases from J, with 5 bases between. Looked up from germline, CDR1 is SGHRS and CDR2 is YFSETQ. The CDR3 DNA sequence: TGCGCCAGCAGCTTGGAGGGGGAGCAGTTCTTC. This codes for CASSLEGEQFF.

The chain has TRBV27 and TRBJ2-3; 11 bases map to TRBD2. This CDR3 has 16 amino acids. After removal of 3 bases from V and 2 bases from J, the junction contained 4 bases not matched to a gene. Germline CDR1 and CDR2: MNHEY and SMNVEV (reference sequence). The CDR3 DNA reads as TGTGCCAGCAGTTTTCAGGGACTAGCGGTCACAGATACGCAGTATTTT. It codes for CASSFQGLAVTDTQYF.

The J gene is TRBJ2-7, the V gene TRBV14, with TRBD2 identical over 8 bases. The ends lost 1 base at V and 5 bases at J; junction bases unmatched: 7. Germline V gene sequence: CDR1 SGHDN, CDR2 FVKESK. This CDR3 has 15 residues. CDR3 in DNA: TGTGCCAGCAGCCAAGTGGGACTAGTCCAAAACGAGCAGTACTTC. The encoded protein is CASSQVGLVQNEQYF.

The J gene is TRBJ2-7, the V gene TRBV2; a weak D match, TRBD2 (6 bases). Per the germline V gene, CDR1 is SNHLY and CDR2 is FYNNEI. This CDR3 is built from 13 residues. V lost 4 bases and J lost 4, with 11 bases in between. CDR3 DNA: TGTGCCAGCAGTGGCCTAGCGAGTTACGAGCAGTACTTC. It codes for CASSGLASYEQYF.

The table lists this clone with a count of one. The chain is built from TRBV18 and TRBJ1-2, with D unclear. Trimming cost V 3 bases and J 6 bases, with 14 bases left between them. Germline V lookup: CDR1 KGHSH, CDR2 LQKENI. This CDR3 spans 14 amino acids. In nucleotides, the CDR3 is TGTGCCAGCTCACCGGTCTCCGGGAGAGATGGCTACACCTTC. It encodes CASSPVSGRDGYTF.

The CDR3, as DNA: TGTGCCAGCAGTTTGGTCCTACCAGCGGGCGGCTACACCTTC. Translation gives CASSLVLPAGGYTF. J is TRBJ1-2 and V is TRBV28; D unclear. Germline V gene data show CDR1 as MDHEN and CDR2 as SYDVKM. Trimming shortened V by 3 bases and J by 8 bases, and 16 bases separated the two germline ends. The CDR3 is 14 residues long.

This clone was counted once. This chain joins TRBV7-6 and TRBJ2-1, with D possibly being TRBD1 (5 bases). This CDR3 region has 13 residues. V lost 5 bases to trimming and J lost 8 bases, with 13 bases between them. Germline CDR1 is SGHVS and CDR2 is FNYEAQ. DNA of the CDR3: TGTGCCAGCAGCCCGGGCCAAGGGGATGAGCAGTTCTTC. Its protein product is CASSPGQGDEQFF.

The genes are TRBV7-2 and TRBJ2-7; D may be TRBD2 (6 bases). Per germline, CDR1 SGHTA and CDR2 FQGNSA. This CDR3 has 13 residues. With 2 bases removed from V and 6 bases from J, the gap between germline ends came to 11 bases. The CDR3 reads CASSLWPGVEQYF. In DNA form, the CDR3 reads TGTGCCAGCAGCTTATGGCCGGGAGTCGAGCAGTACTTC. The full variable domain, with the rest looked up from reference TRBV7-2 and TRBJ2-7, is GAGVSQSPSNKVTEKGKDVELRCDPISGHTALYWYRQSLGQGLEFLIYFQGNSAPDKSGLPSDRFSAERTGGSVSTLTIQRTQQEDSAVYLCASSLWPGVEQYFGPGTRLTVT.

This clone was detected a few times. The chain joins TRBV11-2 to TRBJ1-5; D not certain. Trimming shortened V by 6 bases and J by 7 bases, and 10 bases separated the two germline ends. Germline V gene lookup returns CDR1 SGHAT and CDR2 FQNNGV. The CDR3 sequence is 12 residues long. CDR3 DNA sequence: TGTGCCAGCAGAGAGTTTCCGCAGCCCCAGCATTTT. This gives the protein CASREFPQPQHF.

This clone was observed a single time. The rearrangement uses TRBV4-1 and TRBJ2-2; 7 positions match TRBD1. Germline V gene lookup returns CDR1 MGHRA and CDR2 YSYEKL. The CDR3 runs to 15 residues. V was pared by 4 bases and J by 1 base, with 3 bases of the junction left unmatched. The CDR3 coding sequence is TGCGCCAGCAGCCCAGACAGGGAGAACACCGGGGAGCTGTTTTTT. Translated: CASSPDRENTGELFF.

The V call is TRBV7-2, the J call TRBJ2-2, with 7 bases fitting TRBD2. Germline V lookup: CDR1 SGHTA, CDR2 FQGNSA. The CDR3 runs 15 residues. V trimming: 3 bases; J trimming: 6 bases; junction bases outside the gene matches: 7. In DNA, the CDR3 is TGTGCCAGCAGCTTTTTCCAGGGAGGGCCCGGGGAGCTGTTTTTT. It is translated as CASSFFQGGPGELFF. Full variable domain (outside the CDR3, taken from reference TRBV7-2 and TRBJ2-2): GAGVSQSPSNKVTEKGKDVELRCDPISGHTALYWYRQSLGQGLEFLIYFQGNSAPDKSGLPSDRFSAERTGGSVSTLTIQRTQQEDSAVYLCASSFFQGGPGELFFGEGSRLTVL.

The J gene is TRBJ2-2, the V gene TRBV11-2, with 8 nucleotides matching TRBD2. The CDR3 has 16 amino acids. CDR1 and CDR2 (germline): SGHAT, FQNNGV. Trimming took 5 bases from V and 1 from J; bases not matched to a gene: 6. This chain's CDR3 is CASSPSGGVNTGELFF. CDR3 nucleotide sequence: TGTGCCAGCAGCCCCTCGGGAGGGGTGAACACCGGGGAGCTGTTTTTT. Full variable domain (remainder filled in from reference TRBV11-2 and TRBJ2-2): EAGVAQSPRYKIIEKRQSVAFWCNPISGHATLYWYQQILGQGPKLLIQFQNNGVVDDSQLPKDRFSAERLKGVDSTLKIQPAKLEDSAVYLCASSPSGGVNTGELFFGEGSRLTVL.

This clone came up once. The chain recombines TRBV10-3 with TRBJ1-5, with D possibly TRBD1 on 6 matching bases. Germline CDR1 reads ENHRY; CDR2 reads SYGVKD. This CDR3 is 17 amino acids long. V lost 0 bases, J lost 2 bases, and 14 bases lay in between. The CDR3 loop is CAISESLGGRGNQPQHF. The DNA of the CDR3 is TGTGCCATCAGTGAGTCGTTAGGGGGACGAGGCAATCAGCCCCAGCATTTT.

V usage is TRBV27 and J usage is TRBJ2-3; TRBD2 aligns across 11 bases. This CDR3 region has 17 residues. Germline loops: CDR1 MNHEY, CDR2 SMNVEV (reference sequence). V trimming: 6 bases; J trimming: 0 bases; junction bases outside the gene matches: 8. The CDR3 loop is CASRVTSGTRSTDTQYF. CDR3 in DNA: TGTGCCAGCAGGGTGACTAGCGGGACCAGAAGCACAGATACGCAGTATTTT.

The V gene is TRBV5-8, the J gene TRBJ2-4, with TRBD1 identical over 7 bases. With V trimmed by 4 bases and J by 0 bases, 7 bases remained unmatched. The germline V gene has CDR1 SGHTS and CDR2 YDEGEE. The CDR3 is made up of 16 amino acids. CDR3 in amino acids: CASSPGQLIAKNIQYF. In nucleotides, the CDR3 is TGTGCCAGCAGCCCGGGACAGCTCATAGCCAAAAACATTCAGTACTTC.

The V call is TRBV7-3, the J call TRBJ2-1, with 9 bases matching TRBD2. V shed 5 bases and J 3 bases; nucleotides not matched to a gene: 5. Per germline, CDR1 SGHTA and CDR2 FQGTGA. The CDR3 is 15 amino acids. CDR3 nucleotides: TGTGCCAGCAGCCAGACTAGCGGCGGCTACAATGAGCAGTTCTTC. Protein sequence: CASSQTSGGYNEQFF.

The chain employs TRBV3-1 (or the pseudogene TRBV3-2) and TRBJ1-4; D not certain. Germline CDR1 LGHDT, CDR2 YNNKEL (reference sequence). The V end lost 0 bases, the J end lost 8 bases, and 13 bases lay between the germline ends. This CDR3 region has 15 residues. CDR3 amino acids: CASSQEPAPSEKLFF. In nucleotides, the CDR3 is TGTGCCAGCAGCCAAGAACCCGCGCCTAGCGAAAAACTGTTTTTT.

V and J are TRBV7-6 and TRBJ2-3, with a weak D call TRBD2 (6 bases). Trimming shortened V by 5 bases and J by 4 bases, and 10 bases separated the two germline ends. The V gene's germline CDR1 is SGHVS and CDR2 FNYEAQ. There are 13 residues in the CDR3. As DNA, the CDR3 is TGTGCCAGCAGCCGCGGGAACCCAGATACGCAGTATTTT. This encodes CASSRGNPDTQYF.

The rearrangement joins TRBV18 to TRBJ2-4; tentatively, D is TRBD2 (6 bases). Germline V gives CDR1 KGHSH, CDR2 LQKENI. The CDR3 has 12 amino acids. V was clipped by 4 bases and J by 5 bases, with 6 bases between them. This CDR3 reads CASSRGENIQYF. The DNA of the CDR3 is TGTGCCAGCTCACGGGGGGAAAACATTCAGTACTTC.

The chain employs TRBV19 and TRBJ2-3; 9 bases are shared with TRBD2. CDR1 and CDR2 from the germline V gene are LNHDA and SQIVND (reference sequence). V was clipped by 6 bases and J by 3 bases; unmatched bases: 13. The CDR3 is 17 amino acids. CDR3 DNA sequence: TGTGCCAGTAGCCCGATAAGAGCGGGAGGCAGGACAGATACGCAGTATTTT. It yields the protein CASSPIRAGGRTDTQYF. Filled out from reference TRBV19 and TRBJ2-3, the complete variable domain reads DGGITQSPKYLFRKEGQNVTLSCEQNLNHDAMYWYRQDPGQGLRLIYYSQIVNDFQKGDIAEGYSVSREKKESFPLTVTSAQKNPTAFYLCASSPIRAGGRTDTQYFGPGTRLTVL.

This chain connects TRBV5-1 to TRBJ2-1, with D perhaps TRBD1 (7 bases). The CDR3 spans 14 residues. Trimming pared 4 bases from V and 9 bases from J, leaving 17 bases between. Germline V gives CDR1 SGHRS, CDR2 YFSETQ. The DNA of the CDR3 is TGCGCCAGCAGCCTCCAGGGGGGAGACGGTGAGCAGTTCTTC. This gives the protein CASSLQGGDGEQFF.

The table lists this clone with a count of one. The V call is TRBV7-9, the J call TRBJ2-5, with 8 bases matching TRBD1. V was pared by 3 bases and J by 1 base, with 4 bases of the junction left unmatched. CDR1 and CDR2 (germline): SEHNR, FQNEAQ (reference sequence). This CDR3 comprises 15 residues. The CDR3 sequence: CASSFGQGRQETQYF. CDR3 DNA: TGTGCCAGCAGCTTCGGACAGGGCCGCCAAGAGACCCAGTACTTC.

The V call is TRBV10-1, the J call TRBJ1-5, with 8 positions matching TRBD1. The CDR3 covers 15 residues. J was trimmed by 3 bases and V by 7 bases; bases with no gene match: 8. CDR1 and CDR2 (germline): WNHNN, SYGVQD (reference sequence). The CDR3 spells CASTLRDRHNQPQHF. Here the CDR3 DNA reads TGCGCCAGCACTTTAAGGGACAGGCACAATCAGCCCCAGCATTTT.

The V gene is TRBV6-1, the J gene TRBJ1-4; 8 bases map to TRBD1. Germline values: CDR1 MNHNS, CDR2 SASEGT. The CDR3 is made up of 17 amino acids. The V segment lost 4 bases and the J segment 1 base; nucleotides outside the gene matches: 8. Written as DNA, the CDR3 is TGTGCCAGCAGTGTGGCAGGGGGCCAGAGAACTAATGAAAAACTGTTTTTT. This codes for CASSVAGGQRTNEKLFF.

CDR3: CASSSSGRASDTQYF. CDR3 DNA: TGTGCCAGCAGCTCTAGCGGGAGGGCTTCAGATACGCAGTATTTT. This chain joins TRBV7-9 and TRBJ2-3, with TRBD2 matching over 12 bases. This CDR3 has 15 residues. Trimming at V came to 4 bases and at J to 4 bases, leaving 3 bases not matched to a gene. Germline loops: CDR1 SEHNR, CDR2 FQNEAQ (reference sequence).

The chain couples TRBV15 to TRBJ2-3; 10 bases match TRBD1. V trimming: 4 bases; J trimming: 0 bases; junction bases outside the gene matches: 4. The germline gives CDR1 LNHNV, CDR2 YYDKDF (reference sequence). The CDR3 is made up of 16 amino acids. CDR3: CATSKRQGASTDTQYF. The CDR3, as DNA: TGTGCCACCAGCAAGAGACAGGGGGCTAGCACAGATACGCAGTATTTT.